The 27 T cell receptor beta chains below were found in one sample sequenced in a study of blood T cell repertoires in COVID-19. Assay: immunoSEQ multiplex PCR; the TCRdb copy retains only in-frame clones and omits some. This repertoire shows approximately 270,000 clones, approximately 89% found once; its top ten account for approximately 10%. Material for sequencing was peripheral blood. Receptors were obtained from a man aged 35 to 55 with active or convalescent COVID-19.

A note on this clone: The final CDR3 position lacks the conserved phenylalanine or tryptophan, pointing to a likely read error. Because the CDR3's place on the DNA is in doubt, the DNA is left out and the CDR3 is given as listed by TCRdb. This chain joins TRBV2 and TRBJ1-2; TRBD1 is the table's D call and was not checked against the DNA. Termini included, the CDR3 measures 11 amino acids. The germline CDR1 and CDR2 sequences are SNHLY and FYNNEI. The CDR3 spells CASGGGTAPYL.

The DNA for the CDR3 is TGCGCCAGCAGTGACCACCCGGGGAGTAAAGCTTTCTTT. It is translated as CASSDHPGSKAFF. The J gene is TRBJ1-1, the V gene TRBV10-1; D gene ambiguous. There are 13 residues in the CDR3. Germline values: CDR1 WNHNN, CDR2 SYGVQD (reference sequence). V lost 3 bases and J lost 9, with 14 bases in between.

This chain uses TRBV5-1 with TRBJ2-7; a possible D gene is TRBD1 (5 bases). Deletions cut 0 bases from V and 3 bases from J, with 10 bases between. Germline V gives CDR1 SGHRS, CDR2 YFSETQ. The CDR3 totals 14 residues. CDR3 amino acids: CASSLGQGIYEQYF. The DNA of the CDR3 is TGCGCCAGCAGCTTGGGCCAGGGAATCTACGAGCAGTACTTC.

With respect to this clone: The same CDR3 also results from other DNA sequences found in this sample. V and J are TRBV24-1 and TRBJ2-1, with TRBD2 identical over 9 bases. CDR3 size: 16 residues. Per germline, CDR1 KGHDR and CDR2 SFDVKD. V gave up 3 bases and J gave up 4 bases; unmatched junction bases: 6. CDR3 residues: CATSDPTSGPYNEQFF. The CDR3 coding sequence is TGTGCCACCAGTGATCCTACTAGCGGGCCTTACAATGAGCAGTTCTTC.

This chain uses TRBV9 with TRBJ2-2; possible D gene TRBD2, 6 bases. The CDR3 consists of 15 residues. With 5 bases removed from V and 6 bases from J, the gap between germline ends came to 17 bases. Germline CDR1 SGDLS, CDR2 YYNGEE. CDR3 in amino acids: CASSSTGGGAGELFF. The CDR3 coding sequence is TGTGCCAGCAGTTCGACCGGTGGCGGGGCCGGGGAGCTGTTTTTT.

V is TRBV3-1 (or the pseudogene TRBV3-2) and J is TRBJ1-4, with TRBD1 matching over 7 bases. The CDR3 is 12 amino acids. With 1 base clipped from V and 13 bases from J, the junction kept 3 bases outside the gene matches. The germline CDR1 and CDR2 sequences are LGHDT and YNNKEL (reference sequence). CDR3 sequence reads: CASSQVGQRLFF. The DNA of the CDR3 is TGTGCCAGCAGCCAAGTGGGACAGAGACTGTTTTTT.

In this sample, this clone turned up once. This chain connects TRBV6-5 to TRBJ1-2; 7 bases line up with TRBD1. The germline V gene has CDR1 MNHEY and CDR2 SVGAGI. V was pared by 2 bases and J by 4 bases, with 7 bases of the junction left unmatched. This CDR3 is built from 15 residues. The DNA of the CDR3 is TGTGCCAGCAGTTACGGGGGACAGCAGTCCTATGGCTACACCTTC. It yields the protein CASSYGGQQSYGYTF.

The rearrangement links TRBV7-6 to TRBJ2-7, with D possibly TRBD1 on 6 matching bases. The CDR3 consists of 12 residues. V was cut by 3 bases and J by 7 bases, with 10 bases left in between. Per the germline V gene, CDR1 is SGHVS and CDR2 is FNYEAQ. The CDR3 DNA reads as TGTGCCAGCAGCTTGACAGGAGTAGAGCAGTACTTC. Translation gives CASSLTGVEQYF.

This chain joins TRBV2 and TRBJ1-2; a weak D match, TRBD1 (5 bases). The length of the CDR3 is 16 residues. V lost 5 bases and J lost 0, with 16 bases in between. Germline lookup yields CDR1 SNHLY and CDR2 FYNNEI. DNA for the CDR3: TGTGCCAGCAGTCCGGACAAGATGAACGCTAACTATGGCTACACCTTC. Translating it yields CASSPDKMNANYGYTF.

J is TRBJ2-1 and V is TRBV10-3; 9 bases line up with TRBD1. The ends lost 6 bases at V and 1 base at J; junction bases unmatched: 1. CDR3 length equals 14 residues. Germline CDR1 is ENHRY and CDR2 is SYGVKD. The CDR3 spells CAISGQGSYNEQFF. For the CDR3, the DNA is TGTGCCATCAGCGGACAGGGGTCCTACAATGAGCAGTTCTTC.

This sequence joins TRBV11-3 and TRBJ2-3; the D gene is possibly TRBD2 (5 bases). Germline-derived CDR1 and CDR2 are SGHNT and YENEEA. The ends were cut back, 1 base at V and 3 bases at J, with 11 bases in the middle. The CDR3 length is 15 residues. The CDR3 region has the DNA TGTGCCAGCAGCTTAGGCGGGCGAGGAACAGATACGCAGTATTTT. Protein sequence: CASSLGGRGTDTQYF.

V and J are TRBV29-1 and TRBJ2-7; 8 nucleotides align to TRBD1. Germline-derived CDR1 and CDR2 are SQVTM and ANQGSEA. The V segment lost 6 bases and the J segment 2 bases; nucleotides outside the gene matches: 6. This CDR3 has 13 amino acids. The DNA for the CDR3 is TGCAGCGTGGATGGACAGGGAACCTACGAGCAGTACTTC. Encoded protein: CSVDGQGTYEQYF.

The rearrangement links TRBV6-5 to TRBJ1-4; weak D call: TRBD1 (5 bases). Germline assignment: CDR1 MNHEY and CDR2 SVGAGI. Deletions cut 5 bases from V and 4 bases from J, with 14 bases between. The CDR3 consists of 15 residues. The CDR3 DNA reads TGTGCCAGCAGTAGATGGGGGGGGGTTAATGAAAAACTGTTTTTT. Protein product: CASSRWGGVNEKLFF.

This clone was found a few times. This chain links TRBV9 with TRBJ1-2; D gene uncertain. The germline CDR1 and CDR2 sequences are SGDLS and YYNGEE. There are 16 residues in the CDR3. V shed 0 bases and J shed 1 base, with 13 bases lying between them. The CDR3 here is CASSVGTGSFNYGYTF. The CDR3 DNA is TGTGCCAGCAGCGTAGGGACGGGGAGTTTTAACTATGGCTACACCTTC.

This clone was observed a few times. The V gene is TRBV27, the J gene TRBJ1-2, with 7 bases lining up with TRBD1. J was trimmed by 7 bases and V by 4 bases; bases with no gene match: 15. Germline V gene sequence: CDR1 MNHEY, CDR2 SMNVEV (reference sequence). The CDR3 loop spans 16 amino acids. The chain's CDR3 is CASSSYEGAEFSGYTF. For the CDR3, the DNA is TGTGCCAGCAGTTCCTACGAGGGGGCGGAATTCAGTGGCTACACCTTC.

This CDR3 reads CASSQGRVGSYNSPLHF. CDR3 nucleotides: TGCGCCAGCAGCCAAGGGAGGGTAGGGTCCTATAATTCACCCCTCCACTTT. The chain uses TRBV4-1 and TRBJ1-6; D gene uncertain. The CDR3 is 17 residues long. V was clipped by 1 base and J by 1 base, with 11 bases between them. CDR1 and CDR2 (germline): MGHRA, YSYEKL.

The rearrangement uses TRBV5-1 and TRBJ2-1; D is perhaps TRBD1 (6 bases). V was shortened by 3 bases and J by 7 bases, with 26 bases between the two germline ends. This CDR3 spans 18 amino acids. Germline V CDR1 and CDR2: SGHRS, YFSETQ. The CDR3 sequence is CASSSLSGTPSKGNEQFF. The CDR3, as DNA: TGCGCCAGCAGCTCACTGTCCGGGACACCTTCTAAGGGAAATGAGCAGTTCTTC. Complete variable domain (other parts from reference TRBV5-1 and TRBJ2-1): KAGVTQTPRYLIKTRGQQVTLSCSPISGHRSVSWYQQTPGQGLQFLFEYFSETQRNKGNFPGRFSGRQFSNSRSEMNVSTLELGDSALYLCASSSLSGTPSKGNEQFFGPGTRLTVL.

The rearrangement joins TRBV14 to TRBJ2-1, with D tentatively TRBD1 (5 bases). In germline, CDR1 is SGHDN, CDR2 FVKESK. The CDR3 extends over 12 amino acids. V shed 3 bases and J shed 12 bases, with 12 bases lying between them. CDR3 region: CASSHSLRGQFF. For the CDR3, the DNA is TGTGCCAGCAGCCACAGCCTTAGGGGGCAGTTCTTC.

The chain recombines TRBV7-3 with TRBJ2-2; D not certain. Germline values: CDR1 SGHTA, CDR2 FQGTGA. CDR3 length equals 14 residues. Trimming took 4 bases from V and 0 from J, leaving 6 bases between them. CDR3 loop: CASSSTANTGELFF. The CDR3 DNA follows: TGTGCCAGCAGCTCCACAGCGAACACCGGGGAGCTGTTTTTT.

The CDR3: CAWSRQGNQPQHF. The CDR3 nucleotides read TGTGCCTGGAGTCGACAGGGAAATCAGCCCCAGCATTTT. The chain has TRBV30 and TRBJ1-5; 7 nucleotides match TRBD1. The CDR3 runs to 13 residues. V was pared by 2 bases and J by 4 bases, with 2 bases of the junction left unmatched. The germline CDR1 and CDR2 sequences are GTSNPN and SVGIG (reference sequence).

V and J are TRBV27 and TRBJ2-1; 9 bases agree with TRBD2. CDR1 and CDR2 (germline): MNHEY, SMNVEV (reference sequence). CDR3 length: 18 residues. V lost 5 bases and J lost 4; bases outside the gene matches: 15. The CDR3 nucleotides are TGTGCCAGCAGTCCCGAACCCGGCCTAGCGGGGTTGTACAATGAGCAGTTCTTC. This codes for CASSPEPGLAGLYNEQFF.

V and J are TRBV28 and TRBJ1-3, with D perhaps matching TRBD1 (5 bases). The V gene's germline CDR1 is MDHEN and CDR2 SYDVKM. CDR3 size: 16 residues. V gave up 5 bases and J gave up 0 bases, with 14 bases separating them. The CDR3 spells CASSLGGALSGNTIYF. In DNA form, the CDR3 reads TGTGCCAGCAGTCTCGGTGGGGCCCTCTCTGGAAACACCATATATTTT.

The rearrangement links TRBV5-1 to TRBJ1-2, with no clear D. The CDR3 runs 15 residues. Germline assignment: CDR1 SGHRS and CDR2 YFSETQ. V shed 0 bases and J shed 5 bases, with 14 bases lying between them. The CDR3 is CASSLALKERYGYTF. In DNA form, the CDR3 reads TGCGCCAGCAGCTTGGCGCTCAAGGAGAGATATGGCTACACCTTC.

The V call is TRBV16, the J call TRBJ2-1; TRBD1 agrees at 9 bases. This CDR3 comprises 15 residues. Trimming at V came to 5 bases and at J to 5 bases, leaving 7 bases not matched to a gene. Germline V gene sequence: CDR1 KGHSY, CDR2 FQNENV. The CDR3 DNA reads as TGTGCCAGCAGCGCCGCGGACAGGGGTCACAATGAGCAGTTCTTC. It yields the protein CASSAADRGHNEQFF.

V and J are TRBV13 and TRBJ2-3; a weak D match, TRBD1 (6 bases). Germline V gives CDR1 PRHDT, CDR2 FYEKMQ (reference sequence). V lost 5 bases, J lost 5 bases, and 20 bases lay in between. The CDR3 contains 16 residues. CDR3 in amino acids: CASSPENRAYKDTQYF. The CDR3 DNA is TGTGCCAGCAGCCCTGAGAACAGGGCATACAAAGATACGCAGTATTTT.

The chain has TRBV7-9 and TRBJ2-7, with D hard to call. CDR1 SEHNR and CDR2 FQNEAQ come from the germline V gene (reference sequence). The CDR3 extends over 14 amino acids. Trimming shortened V by 4 bases and J by 5 bases, and 15 bases separated the two germline ends. CDR3 protein: CASSSTYGSDEQYF. The CDR3 region has the DNA TGTGCCAGCAGCTCAACCTACGGTTCCGACGAGCAGTACTTC.

This clone came up a few times. The rearrangement joins TRBV12-3 or TRBV12-4 to TRBJ1-1; 7 nucleotides line up with TRBD1. This CDR3 comprises 11 residues. V trimming: 2 bases; J trimming: 11 bases; junction bases outside the gene matches: 2. CDR3 region: CASSLSRGAFF. CDR3 in DNA: TGTGCCAGCAGTTTAAGCAGGGGGGCTTTCTTT.